Listed below are T cell receptor beta chains from one sample, sequenced in a study of cytomegalovirus exposure and HLA in healthy donors. The repertoire was sequenced with immunoSEQ multiplex PCR; TCRdb's copy has only in-frame clones and lacks some. The profile covers about 94,000 clones, with more than 65% appearing a single time and about 9.3% taken by the ten largest. Sample: PBMCs. The receptors were sampled from a human donor in good health. Both conserved end residues are part of each CDR3. D genes are given only for firm matches. Size is omitted from some rows. Given values are once, few, many or a class for expanded clones.

- TRBD2 TRBJ2-7 TRBV27 CASSPRTSGRGEQYF TGTGCCAGCAGTCCAAGGACTAGCGGGAGGGGTGAGCAGTACTTC
- TRBD2 TRBJ2-1 TRBV29-1 CSVRSRAGLYNEQFF TGCAGCGTTCGAAGTCGAGCGGGATTATACAATGAGCAGTTCTTC
- - TRBJ1-4 TRBV28 CASRLLNEKLFF TGTGCCAGCAGACTCCTTAATGAAAAACTGTTTTTT
once - TRBJ2-3 TRBV30 CAWSLTDTQYF TGTGCCTGGAGTCTCACAGATACGCAGTATTTT
- - TRBJ1-5 TRBV19 CASSIVQGISPQHF TGTGCCAGTAGTATAGTTCAGGGTATATCGCCCCAGCATTTT
- - TRBJ1-2 TRBV29-1 CSGQDRNYGYTF TGCAGCGGGCAAGACAGAAACTATGGCTACACCTTC
- TRBD1 TRBJ2-7 TRBV18 CASSSRDRGRIYEQYF TGTGCCAGCTCATCCCGGGACAGGGGGAGAATATACGAGCAGTACTTC
- TRBD1 TRBJ1-2 TRBV7-2 CASRLTGADGYTF TGTGCCAGCAGATTGACAGGGGCTGATGGCTACACCTTC
- - TRBJ1-5 TRBV19 CASTVGNQPQHF TGTGCCAGCACAGTTGGGAATCAGCCCCAGCATTTT
- TRBD1 TRBJ2-5 TRBV30 CAKGAGETQYF TGTGCTAAGGGGGCCGGGGAGACCCAGTACTTC
- - TRBJ1-2 TRBV4-3 CASSHLDRPRYGYTF TGCGCCAGCAGCCACCTAGACAGGCCCCGCTATGGCTACACCTTC
- TRBD1 TRBJ2-5 TRBV15 CATRPTGQGGRQETQYF TGTGCCACCAGGCCAACGGGACAGGGTGGACGTCAAGAGACCCAGTACTTC
- - TRBJ2-5 TRBV9 CASSVGGRNQETQYF TGTGCCAGCAGCGTAGGGGGCCGGAACCAAGAGACCCAGTACTTC
- - TRBJ2-7 TRBV7-7 CASSPIPGSEVYEQYF TGTGCCAGCAGCCCCATACCGGGTAGCGAGGTTTACGAGCAGTACTTC
- TRBD1 TRBJ2-7 TRBV27 CASSLTGGYEQYF TGTGCCAGCAGTTTGACAGGGGGTTACGAGCAGTACTTC
few TRBD2 TRBJ2-1 TRBV9 CASSVGGGRATNEQFF TGTGCCAGCAGCGTAGGTGGGGGGAGGGCCACCAATGAGCAGTTCTTC
- - TRBJ2-2 TRBV19 CASSMRPAGELFF TGTGCCAGTAGTATGAGGCCGGCCGGGGAGCTGTTTTTT
- - TRBJ2-5 TRBV5-1 CASSEGETQYF TGCGCCAGCAGCGAGGGAGAGACCCAGTACTTC
- TRBD1 TRBJ2-3 TRBV27 CASSYRGSTDTQYF TGTGCCAGCAGTTACAGGGGGAGCACAGATACGCAGTATTTT
- TRBD1 TRBJ2-7 TRBV11-1 CASSGVGTGRYEQYF TGTGCCAGCAGCGGGGTGGGGACAGGAAGGTACGAGCAGTACTTC
- - TRBJ1-6 TRBV4-2 CASSQDVGGSSYNSPLHF TGTGCCAGCAGCCAAGATGTAGGAGGGAGCTCCTATAATTCACCCCTCCACTTT
- TRBD1 TRBJ2-7 TRBV7-9 CASTRQGVYEQYF TGTGCCAGCACCAGACAGGGGGTTTACGAGCAGTACTTC
few - TRBJ1-4 TRBV5-1 CASNGENEKLFF TGCGCCAGCAATGGAGAGAATGAAAAACTGTTTTTT
- TRBD2 TRBJ2-2 TRBV11-2 CASSLSGGHTGELFF TGTGCCAGCAGCTTAAGCGGGGGGCACACCGGGGAGCTGTTTTTT
- - TRBJ2-1 TRBV19 CASSTTGIPLLGTRDEQFF TGTGCCAGTAGTACAACAGGGATCCCCTTATTGGGGACAAGGGATGAGCAGTTCTTC
- TRBD2 TRBJ2-5 TRBV6-6 CASTLSGGTKETQYF TGTGCCAGCACCCTCTCGGGGGGGACTAAAGAGACCCAGTACTTC
- - TRBJ1-1 TRBV7-9 CASSLIPGEAFF TGTGCCAGCAGCTTAATACCAGGCGAAGCTTTCTTT
- TRBD1 TRBJ1-2 TRBV18 CASSPSQGGSYGYTF TGTGCCAGCTCACCAAGCCAGGGGGGCTCCTATGGCTACACCTTC
- - TRBJ1-5 TRBV2 CASSYGHYSNQPQHF TGTGCCAGCTCATACGGACATTATAGCAATCAGCCCCAGCATTTT
- - TRBJ1-6 TRBV5-1 CASSPGQFPNSPLHF TGCGCCAGCAGCCCAGGACAGTTCCCAAATTCACCCCTCCACTTT
- - TRBJ1-4 TRBV6-1 CASRSSGATNEKLFF TGTGCCAGCAGGAGTTCAGGGGCAACTAATGAAAAACTGTTTTTT
- - TRBJ2-3 TRBV5-1 CASSSKWEPGTDTQYF TGCGCCAGCAGCTCGAAATGGGAGCCCGGCACAGATACGCAGTATTTT
- - TRBJ2-7 TRBV30 CAWSQQGYEQYF TGTGCCTGGAGCCAACAGGGCTACGAGCAGTACTTC
- - TRBJ2-7 TRBV5-8 CASSSNTVRGGPQYF TGTGCCAGCAGCTCCAACACGGTTAGAGGGGGTCCGCAGTACTTC
- TRBD1 TRBJ1-1 TRBV19 CASSGTGGPTEAFF TGTGCCAGTAGTGGTACAGGGGGCCCCACTGAAGCTTTCTTT
few - TRBJ1-2 TRBV9 CASSVGAGRGYTF TGTGCCAGCAGCGTAGGGGCGGGCCGGGGCTACACCTTC
- - TRBJ1-1 TRBV19 CASSRGKNTEAFF TGTGCCAGTAGTCGGGGGAAAAACACTGAAGCTTTCTTT
- TRBD2 TRBJ2-3 TRBV6-5 CASSGLAAFTDTQYF TGTGCCAGCAGTGGACTAGCGGCTTTCACAGATACGCAGTATTTT
- TRBD2 TRBJ2-3 TRBV18 CASSYRLAGEADTQYF TGTGCCAGCTCATATCGACTAGCGGGAGAGGCAGATACGCAGTATTTT
- - TRBJ2-1 TRBV29-1 CSYLTGTLYNEQFF TGCAGCTACCTAACCGGGACACTCTACAATGAGCAGTTCTTC
- - TRBJ1-2 TRBV28 CAAGVDGYTF TGTGCGGCGGGGGTGGATGGCTACACCTTC
once - TRBJ1-2 TRBV6-5 CASSQGPGDYGYTF TGTGCCAGCAGCCAAGGGCCAGGGGACTATGGCTACACCTTC
few - TRBJ1-5 TRBV11-2 CASSLDPRDNQPQHF TGTGCCAGCAGCTTAGATCCCCGGGACAATCAGCCCCAGCATTTT
few - TRBJ2-1 TRBV6-4 CASSVSAGTSNEQFF TGTGCCAGCAGTGTTTCGGCGGGAACTAGTAATGAGCAGTTCTTC
- TRBD2 TRBJ2-2 TRBV4-2 CASSPTSGATGELFF TGTGCCAGCAGCCCCACGAGCGGGGCCACCGGGGAGCTGTTTTTT
- - TRBJ2-1 TRBV15 CATSRDSWTVLYNEQFF TGTGCCACCAGCAGAGATTCCTGGACAGTCCTCTACAATGAGCAGTTCTTC
- TRBD1 TRBJ2-1 TRBV29-1 CSVLGGQSYNEQFF TGCAGCGTCCTAGGGGGACAGTCCTACAATGAGCAGTTCTTC
- TRBD1 TRBJ1-1 TRBV2 CASSEATGTGGNAFF TGTGCCAGCAGTGAAGCTACCGGGACAGGGGGCAATGCTTTCTTT
- - TRBJ1-5 TRBV6-5 CASSPVSNQPQHF TGTGCCAGCAGCCCTGTCAGCAATCAGCCCCAGCATTTT
- - TRBJ2-2 TRBV7-3 CASSHPGGGELFF TGTGCCAGCAGCCACCCGGGTGGCGGGGAGCTGTTTTTT
- TRBD1 TRBJ2-7 TRBV19 CASGRGPYEQYF TGTGCCAGTGGCAGGGGGCCCTACGAGCAGTACTTC
- TRBD2 TRBJ2-3 TRBV7-2 CASSPRLATDTQYF TGTGCCAGCAGCCCCCGACTAGCCACAGATACGCAGTATTTT
- TRBD1 TRBJ2-7 TRBV18 CASSDGQAYEQYF TGTGCCAGCTCAGACGGACAGGCCTACGAGCAGTACTTC
- TRBD2 TRBJ2-2 TRBV7-2 CASRATGTSGTGELFF TGTGCCAGCAGGGCCACCGGGACTAGCGGCACCGGGGAGCTGTTTTTT
- - TRBJ2-7 TRBV5-1 CASSLSGGAHEQYF TGCGCCAGCAGCTTGTCGGGGGGCGCCCACGAGCAGTACTTC